The present T cell receptor beta chain was sequenced within a study of human T cells and chemical hapten exposure. Stated time point: patch test 2, 6 weeks after DPC sensitization. As to treatment: therapeutic diphenylcyclopropenone sensitization with weekly scalp DPC. Germline V gene sequence: CDR1 ENHRY, CDR2 SYGVKD. The CDR3 is made up of 14 amino acids. V shed 7 bases, J shed 1 base, and the junction held 7 bases outside the gene matches. As handled by the study authors: Counts of TCRs in each sample centred on a median of about 99,000 and extended from approximately 20,000 to 700,000. TCRdb passed the RACE reads through MiXCR, listing each CDR3 protein once. It is TCRdb's table, rather than the study itself, that gives the V and J calls and clone size. Counted here are fewer than 85,000 distinct CDR3 sequences, more than 8.5% occurring once; the ten biggest clones make up 2.5%.

This clonotype originated in a woman aged 25 to 45 with alopecia areata. Some clones in this sample may be carry-over from other donors' samples. The V call is TRBV10-3, the J call TRBJ2-7, with 7 positions matching TRBD1. Sequencing used whole blood, obtained in connection with sensitization to the hapten diphenylcyclopropenone (DPC). The CDR3 here is CAIKEKQGSYEQYF. In nucleotides, the CDR3 is TGTGCCATCAAAGAGAAACAGGGGTCCTACGAGCAGTACTTC.